These 27 T cell receptor beta chains came from one sample sequenced in a study of blood T cell repertoires in COVID-19. The method was immunoSEQ multiplex PCR; TCRdb's version includes in-frame clones alone and lacks a portion of them. The sample has 100,000 to 140,000 clones, over 80% seen once. Sequences were obtained from peripheral blood. All receptors derive from a woman in her twenties or thirties with acute or convalescent COVID-19.

The chain employs TRBV7-9 and TRBJ2-1; no reliable D call. This CDR3 is 13 amino acids long. Germline CDR1 SEHNR, CDR2 FQNEAQ (reference sequence). V was cut by 7 bases and J by 7 bases, with 14 bases left in between. The CDR3 coding sequence is TGTGCCAGCACCTCATTAGGCGGAAATGAGCAGTTCTTC. As protein: CASTSLGGNEQFF.

The V gene is TRBV5-8, the J gene TRBJ2-1; 9 bases map to TRBD1. The CDR3 contains 15 residues. Germline V gene data show CDR1 as SGHTS and CDR2 as YDEGEE. Unmatched junction bases numbered 3, after V lost 1 base and J lost 4 bases. CDR3 DNA sequence: TGTGCCAGCAGCTTGCGTGGGACAGGGTACAATGAGCAGTTCTTC. Translated, it gives CASSLRGTGYNEQFF.

The CDR3 DNA follows: TGTGCCAGCAGTTTCGCGGACTCCTACGAGCAGTACTTC. Amino acid sequence: CASSFADSYEQYF. The gene calls are TRBV28 and TRBJ2-7; D ambiguous. The germline V gene encodes CDR1 MDHEN and CDR2 SYDVKM. The CDR3 length is 13 residues. Deletions cut 3 bases from V and 0 bases from J, with 6 bases between. The full variable domain, rest sourced from reference TRBV28 and TRBJ2-7, is DVKVTQSSRYLVKRTGEKVFLECVQDMDHENMFWYRQDPGLGLRLIYFSYDVKMKEKGDIPEGYSVSREKKERFSLILESASTNQTSMYLCASSFADSYEQYFGPGTRLTVT.

This chain connects TRBV20-1 to TRBJ1-5; 7 bases align to TRBD1. Germline V gene lookup returns CDR1 DFQATT and CDR2 SNEGSKA (reference sequence). The CDR3 length is 15 residues. V lost 3 bases to trimming and J lost 0 bases; unmatched junction nucleotides: 5. The chain's CDR3 is CSASGQVHSNQPQHF. CDR3 in DNA: TGCAGTGCTAGTGGACAGGTCCATAGCAATCAGCCCCAGCATTTT.

This clone showed up just once. The chain uses TRBV15 and TRBJ1-2; TRBD1 agrees at 10 bases. This CDR3 has 16 amino acids. Germline values: CDR1 LNHNV, CDR2 YYDKDF (reference sequence). V trimming: 5 bases; J trimming: 8 bases; junction bases outside the gene matches: 14. The CDR3 reads CATSPRPPGQGSGYTF. In DNA, the CDR3 is TGTGCCACCAGCCCCCGCCCACCGGGACAGGGGAGCGGCTACACCTTC.

The CDR3 DNA reads as TGTGCCAGCAGTTTGGGACAGAAAGAGACCCAGTACTTC. Its protein product is CASSLGQKETQYF. The chain links TRBV12-3 or TRBV12-4 to TRBJ2-5; 7 bases are shared with TRBD1. This CDR3 region has 13 residues. The trim removed 3 bases at V and 3 bases at J, leaving 1 base unmatched.

This clone appeared once. The chain combines TRBV11-1 with TRBJ1-1; a possible D gene is TRBD1 (6 bases). With 5 bases removed from V and 4 bases from J, the gap between germline ends came to 11 bases. Germline lookup yields CDR1 SGHAT and CDR2 FQDESV (reference sequence). The CDR3 sequence is 13 residues long. CDR3 sequence reads: CASSQTGLTEAFF. CDR3 DNA sequence: TGTGCCAGCAGCCAAACAGGGCTCACTGAAGCTTTCTTT. Full variable domain (remainder filled in from reference TRBV11-1 and TRBJ1-1): EAEVAQSPRYKITEKSQAVAFWCDPISGHATLYWYRQILGQGPELLVQFQDESVVDDSQLPKDRFSAERLKGVDSTLKIQPAELGDSAMYLCASSQTGLTEAFFGQGTRLTVV.

V and J are TRBV18 and TRBJ2-1, with D perhaps matching TRBD2 (5 bases). V lost 1 base and J lost 7, with 20 bases in between. Germline V gives CDR1 KGHSH, CDR2 LQKENI. The CDR3 runs to 17 residues. The CDR3 spells CASSPQDGMFFENEQFF. CDR3 sequence (DNA): TGTGCCAGCTCACCACAAGACGGGATGTTCTTCGAAAATGAGCAGTTCTTC.

The CDR3 DNA is TGTGCCAGCAGCCAAGACCCGGGACTTAGCACAGATACGCAGTATTTT. This translates into CASSQDPGLSTDTQYF. The chain recombines TRBV4-2 with TRBJ2-3, with D maybe TRBD2 (6 bases). The germline V gene has CDR1 LGHNA and CDR2 YNFKEQ. The CDR3 contains 16 residues. Trimming shortened V by 0 bases and J by 0 bases, and 10 bases separated the two germline ends.

The chain has TRBV10-3 and TRBJ1-1, with TRBD1 as a possible D gene (6 bases). Trimming removed 2 bases at V and 4 bases at J, with 11 bases between. Germline CDR1 and CDR2: ENHRY and SYGVKD. The CDR3 is 14 residues long. DNA of the CDR3: TGTGCCATCAGTGAGATGTCAGGGGCCACTGAAGCTTTCTTT. The encoded protein is CAISEMSGATEAFF.

The CDR3 here is CASSRQGAPYEQYF. The CDR3 DNA reads TGTGCCAGCAGCCGACAGGGGGCCCCCTACGAGCAGTACTTC. The V and J genes are TRBV7-9 and TRBJ2-7, with TRBD1 matching 10 bases. The CDR3 consists of 14 residues. From germline, CDR1 is SEHNR and CDR2 FQNEAQ (reference sequence). V dropped 5 bases and J dropped 2; count of bases not matched to a gene: 3.

The rearrangement uses TRBV10-1 and TRBJ1-4; possibly TRBD1 for D (5 bases). The CDR3 contains 15 residues. CDR1 and CDR2 (germline): WNHNN, SYGVQD (reference sequence). The V end was cut by 0 bases, the J end by 3 bases, with 8 bases between. The chain's CDR3 is CASSESYRPNEKLFF. The CDR3 DNA reads as TGCGCCAGCAGTGAGTCGTACAGGCCTAATGAAAAACTGTTTTTT.

The rearrangement links TRBV5-4 to TRBJ1-2; 11 bases fit TRBD1. V lost 4 bases and J lost 4; bases outside the gene matches: 3. The CDR3 is 14 amino acids. CDR1 and CDR2 (germline): SGHNT, YYREEE (reference sequence). The CDR3 nucleotides are TGTGCCAGCAGCGATGGGACAGGGGGCTATGGCTACACCTTC. Translating it yields CASSDGTGGYGYTF.

This chain links TRBV15 with TRBJ2-7, with D tentatively TRBD2 (5 bases). CDR1 is LNHNV, CDR2 YYDKDF, per germline (reference sequence). The germline V and J ends were trimmed by 9 bases and 0 bases, with 15 bases remaining between them. This CDR3 region has 14 residues. The chain's CDR3 is CATARRGSSYEQYF. The CDR3 DNA follows: TGTGCCACAGCCCGTCGGGGTAGCTCCTACGAGCAGTACTTC.

The J gene is TRBJ2-1, the V gene TRBV27; 8 bases align to TRBD1. Germline V lookup: CDR1 MNHEY, CDR2 SMNVEV (reference sequence). V was clipped by 3 bases and J by 8 bases; unmatched bases: 3. The CDR3 extends over 13 amino acids. CDR3 region: CASSLTGVDEQFF. The CDR3 nucleotides read TGTGCCAGCAGTTTGACAGGGGTGGATGAGCAGTTCTTC.

This clone was observed a single time. J is TRBJ2-3 and V is TRBV7-3; possible D gene TRBD2, 6 bases. The CDR3 loop spans 12 amino acids. Trimming cost V 3 bases and J 6 bases, with 7 bases left between them. The germline V gene encodes CDR1 SGHTA and CDR2 FQGTGA. This CDR3 is CASSFRGDTQYF. CDR3 bases: TGTGCCAGCAGCTTCCGGGGGGATACGCAGTATTTT. The whole variable domain, remainder taken from reference TRBV7-3 and TRBJ2-3, is GAGVSQTPSNKVTEKGKYVELRCDPISGHTALYWYRQSLGQGPEFLIYFQGTGAADDSGLPNDRFFAVRPEGSVSTLKIQRTERGDSAVYLCASSFRGDTQYFGPGTRLTVL.

This clone was seen a single time. The genes are TRBV7-2 and TRBJ1-6, with D possibly being TRBD1 (6 bases). Trimming shortened V by 0 bases and J by 2 bases, and 8 bases separated the two germline ends. This CDR3 is built from 16 residues. CDR1 is SGHTA, CDR2 FQGNSA, per germline. CDR3: CASSLAGHTYNSPLHF. DNA for the CDR3: TGTGCCAGCAGCTTAGCGGGACACACCTATAATTCACCCCTCCACTTT.

The rearrangement uses TRBV6-6 and TRBJ1-5, with TRBD1 matching 8 bases. There are 14 residues in the CDR3. J was trimmed by 5 bases and V by 5 bases; bases with no gene match: 5. From germline, CDR1 is MNHNY and CDR2 SVGAGI (reference sequence). CDR3 DNA: TGTGCCAGCAGTGACGGACAGGGCTATCAGCCCCAGCATTTT. Its protein product is CASSDGQGYQPQHF.

The chain uses TRBV7-3 and TRBJ2-1; 7 bases align to TRBD2. CDR1 SGHTA and CDR2 FQGTGA come from the germline V gene. This CDR3 comprises 14 residues. The V segment lost 1 base and the J segment 3 bases; nucleotides outside the gene matches: 0. The CDR3, as DNA: TGTGCCAGCAGCTTAAGCGGGAGCTACAATGAGCAGTTCTTC. This translates into CASSLSGSYNEQFF.

The chain carries TRBV7-9 and TRBJ2-7; the D is unclear. CDR1 is SEHNR, CDR2 FQNEAQ, per germline (reference sequence). This CDR3 comprises 15 residues. Trimming cost V 5 bases and J 0 bases, with 14 bases left between them. In DNA, the CDR3 is TGTGCCAGCAGCCCCGCCCGGGTCTACTCCTACGAGCAGTACTTC. This encodes CASSPARVYSYEQYF.

The CDR3 spells CASSLDRATEAFF. Here the CDR3 DNA reads TGTGCCAGCAGTCTAGACAGGGCCACTGAAGCTTTCTTT. The V call is TRBV6-1, the J call TRBJ1-1, with TRBD1 matching over 7 bases. Germline V gene data show CDR1 as MNHNS and CDR2 as SASEGT. Trimming cost V 5 bases and J 4 bases; bases outside gene matches: 4. The CDR3 runs 13 residues.

This chain connects TRBV10-1 to TRBJ1-1; TRBD1 matches 7 bases. The CDR3 has 14 amino acids. J was trimmed by 2 bases and V by 5 bases; bases with no gene match: 5. Germline values: CDR1 WNHNN, CDR2 SYGVQD (reference sequence). The CDR3 coding sequence is TGCGCCAGCAGTATGGGACAGACCAACACTGAAGCTTTCTTT. This translates into CASSMGQTNTEAFF.

DNA for the CDR3: TGTGCCAGCAGTTTTGGCCAGGGCCGCGAGCAGTACTTC. This codes for CASSFGQGREQYF. V gene TRBV12-3 or TRBV12-4 combines with J gene TRBJ2-7; maybe TRBD1 (5 bases). This CDR3 contains 13 residues. V was shortened by 3 bases and J by 6 bases, with 12 bases between the two germline ends.

This chain joins TRBV7-9 and TRBJ1-1; 8 bases are shared with TRBD1. This CDR3 contains 17 residues. The germline CDR1 and CDR2 sequences are SEHNR and FQNEAQ (reference sequence). Unmatched junction bases numbered 13, after V lost 4 bases and J lost 3 bases. The chain's CDR3 is CASSYTPGSGGHTEAFF. DNA of the CDR3: TGTGCCAGCAGCTACACACCCGGATCAGGGGGCCACACTGAAGCTTTCTTT.

The V and J genes are TRBV19 and TRBJ1-1; D remains ambiguous. V lost 3 bases, J lost 3 bases, and 23 bases lay in between. The CDR3 is made up of 18 amino acids. CDR1 is LNHDA and CDR2 is SQIVND in the germline V gene (reference sequence). CDR3 protein: CASSIRFGGSVADTEAFF. In DNA, the CDR3 is TGTGCCAGTAGTATTCGATTCGGTGGGAGCGTGGCCGACACTGAAGCTTTCTTT.

This clone was observed a handful of times. The chain links TRBV7-2 to TRBJ2-7; 7 bases agree with TRBD2. V lost 1 base and J lost 2; bases outside the gene matches: 8. CDR1 SGHTA and CDR2 FQGNSA come from the germline V gene. The CDR3 has 16 amino acids. The CDR3 sequence: CASSLGRLAEPYEQYF. CDR3 coding DNA: TGTGCCAGCAGCTTAGGTCGCCTAGCGGAGCCCTACGAGCAGTACTTC.

The rearrangement uses TRBV29-1 and TRBJ1-2, with 8 bases aligning to TRBD1. The CDR3 covers 14 residues. With V trimmed by 5 bases and J by 2 bases, 7 bases remained unmatched. CDR1 is SQVTM and CDR2 is ANQGSEA in the germline V gene. The CDR3: CSVSTGGINYGYTF. The CDR3, as DNA: TGCAGCGTTTCTACAGGGGGGATCAACTATGGCTACACCTTC.